The subject of this entry is one T cell receptor (beta chain). The sample belongs to a study of blood T cell repertoires in COVID-19. Study-level information: Sites across the United States, Italy and Spain contributed samples from acute and convalescent COVID-19. PBMCs, B-cell-depleted T cells, or T cells were the source of the cDNA or gDNA that made up the material.

The CDR3 length is 21 residues. Germline CDR1 reads MDHEN; CDR2 reads SYDVKM. Trimming removed 2 bases at V and 0 bases at J, with 26 bases between. Authors' methods: Reference gene primer amplification gave nucleated cell count estimates. This table comes from immunoSEQ multiplex PCR, and its TCRdb copy is limited to in-frame clones, with some not included. The V and J calls and the clone size are those of that table, but D and trimming were determined from the DNA. The sample consists of about 150,000 clones, about nine tenths of them appearing once. The chain couples TRBV28 to TRBJ2-1, with a weak D call TRBD2 (6 bases). The sequencing sample was made of peripheral blood. This receptor was taken from a man older than 75 with acute or convalescent COVID-19. CDR3 loop: CASSLDFSGLRKTSSYNEQFF. Here the CDR3 DNA reads TGTGCCAGCAGTTTAGATTTTAGCGGACTGAGGAAGACGAGCTCCTACAATGAGCAGTTCTTC.